This TCR beta chain stems from a study of CD8+ T cells in alopecia areata. Across the whole study: A regimen of oral tofacitinib, 5 to 10 mg twice daily, was given to treated patients.

Treatment noted: oral pan-JAK inhibitor, 5-10 mg twice daily. As part of sample collection, lesional scalp punch biopsies and peripheral blood were taken from alopecia areata patients. Investigators isolated RNA and reverse transcribed it into cDNA to act as the sequencing template. Some clones are missing from TCRdb's copy, which holds only in-frame ones; the method was immunoSEQ multiplex PCR. The sample has 160,000 or so clones, 58% seen once; the top ten hold about a sixth. The CDR3 has 12 residues. V lost 0 bases, J lost 6 bases, and 9 bases lay in between. Germline assignment: CDR1 GTSNPN and CDR2 SVGIG (reference sequence).

V and J are TRBV30 and TRBJ2-7, with a tentative D call TRBD1 (6 bases). The receptor's source is a human donor with alopecia areata. This specimen consisted of CD4+ T cells sorted from blood, obtained between weeks 55 and 70, from a patient treated with tofacitinib. The CDR3 bases are TGTGCCTGGAGTGTACGAGGGGGCGAGCAGTACTTC. This translates into CAWSVRGGEQYF.